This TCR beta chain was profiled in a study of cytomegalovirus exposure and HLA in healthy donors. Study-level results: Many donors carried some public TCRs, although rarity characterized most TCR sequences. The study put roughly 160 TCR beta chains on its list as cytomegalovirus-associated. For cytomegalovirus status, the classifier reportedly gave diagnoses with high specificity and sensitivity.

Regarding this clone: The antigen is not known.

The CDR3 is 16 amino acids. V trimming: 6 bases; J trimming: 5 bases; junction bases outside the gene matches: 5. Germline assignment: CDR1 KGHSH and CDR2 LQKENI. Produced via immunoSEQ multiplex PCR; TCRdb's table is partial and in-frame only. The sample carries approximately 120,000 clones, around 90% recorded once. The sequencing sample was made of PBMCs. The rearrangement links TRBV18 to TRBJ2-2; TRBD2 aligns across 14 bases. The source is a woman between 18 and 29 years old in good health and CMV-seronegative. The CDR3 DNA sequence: TGTGCCAGCTCCGGACTAGCGGGGGGCCTGACCGGGGAGCTGTTTTTT. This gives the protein CASSGLAGGLTGELFF.